Below, one T cell receptor (beta chain) is given with its context. As yet, its antigen is unknown. The CDR3 runs 11 residues. The germline CDR1 and CDR2 sequences are GTSNPN and SVGIG (reference sequence). With 6 bases clipped from V and 7 bases from J, the junction kept 5 bases outside the gene matches. This sample stems from a study of cytomegalovirus exposure and HLA in healthy donors. The primer mix had 60 Vbeta and 13 Jbeta primers. The method was immunoSEQ multiplex PCR; TCRdb's version includes in-frame clones alone and lacks a portion of them. The data contain some 110,000 clones, under 85% of them singletons. General observations from the study: The study listed about 150 cytomegalovirus-associated TCR beta chains. Later analysis found that TCR beta chains associated with HLA were more clonally expanded than other, equally common chains.

The TCR comes from a man aged 30 to 45 in good health and CMV-seronegative. The sample taken for sequencing was PBMCs. This sequence joins TRBV30 and TRBJ1-2, with TRBD1 matching 7 bases. The CDR3 spells CACAGGLGYTF. CDR3 nucleotide sequence: TGTGCCTGTGCAGGGGGGCTTGGCTACACCTTC.